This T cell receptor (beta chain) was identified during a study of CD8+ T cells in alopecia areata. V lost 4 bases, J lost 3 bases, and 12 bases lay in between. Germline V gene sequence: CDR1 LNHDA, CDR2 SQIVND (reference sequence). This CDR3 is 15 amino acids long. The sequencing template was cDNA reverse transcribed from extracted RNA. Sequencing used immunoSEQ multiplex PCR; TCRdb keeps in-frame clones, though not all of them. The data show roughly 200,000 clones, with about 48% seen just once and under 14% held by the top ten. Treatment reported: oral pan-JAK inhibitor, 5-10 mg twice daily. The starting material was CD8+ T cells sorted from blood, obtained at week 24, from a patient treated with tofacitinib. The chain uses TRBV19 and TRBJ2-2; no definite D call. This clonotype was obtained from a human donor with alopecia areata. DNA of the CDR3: TGTGCCAGTAGTAGTACGTCCCCGGACACCGGGGAGCTGTTTTTT. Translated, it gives CASSSTSPDTGELFF.